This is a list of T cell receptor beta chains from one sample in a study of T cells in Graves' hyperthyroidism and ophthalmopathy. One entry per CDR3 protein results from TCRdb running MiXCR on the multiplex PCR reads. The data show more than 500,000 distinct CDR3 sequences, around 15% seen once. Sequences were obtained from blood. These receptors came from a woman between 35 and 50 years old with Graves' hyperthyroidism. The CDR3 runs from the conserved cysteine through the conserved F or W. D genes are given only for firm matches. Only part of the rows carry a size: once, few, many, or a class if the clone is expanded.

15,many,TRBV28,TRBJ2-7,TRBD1,CASSSQGKGSYEQYF,TGTGCCAGCAGTTCACAGGGGAAAGGCTCGTACGAGCAGTACTTC
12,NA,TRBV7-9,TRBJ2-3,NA,CASSPEMGPQYF,TGTGCCAGCAGCCCCGAAATGGGCCCGCAGTATTTT
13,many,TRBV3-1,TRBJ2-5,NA,CASSNGIQETQYF,TGTGCCAGCAGTAACGGGATCCAAGAGACCCAGTACTTC
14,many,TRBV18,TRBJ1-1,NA,CASSLGRGNTEAFF,TGTGCCAGCTCACTGGGCCGGGGGAACACTGAAGCTTTCTTT
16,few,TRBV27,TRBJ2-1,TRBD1,CASSDRRDRRHNEQFF,TGTGCCAGCAGTGATCGCCGGGACAGAAGACACAATGAGCAGTTCTTC
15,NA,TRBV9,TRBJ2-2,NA,CASSASGTDTGELFF,TGTGCCAGCAGCGCTTCCGGGACCGACACCGGGGAGCTGTTTTTT
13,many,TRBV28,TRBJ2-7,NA,CASSYPLGKEQYF,TGTGCCAGCAGTTACCCTCTAGGGAAGGAGCAGTACTTC
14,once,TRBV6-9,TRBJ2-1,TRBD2,CASSSSGKEDEQFF,TGTGCCAGCAGTTCTAGCGGGAAGGAGGATGAGCAGTTCTTC
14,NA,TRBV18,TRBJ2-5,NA,CASSSKTGKETQYF,TGTGCCAGCTCAAGCAAAACAGGGAAAGAGACCCAGTACTTC
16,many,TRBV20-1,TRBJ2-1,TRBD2,CSARGLAGVAWNEQFF,TGCAGTGCTAGAGGCCTAGCGGGAGTCGCTTGGAATGAGCAGTTCTTC
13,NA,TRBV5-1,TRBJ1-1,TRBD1,CASSAGGDTEAFF,TGCGCCAGCAGCGCAGGGGGCGACACTGAAGCTTTCTTT
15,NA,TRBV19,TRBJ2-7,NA,CASSILSAGAYEQYF,TGTGCCAGTAGTATTTTGTCTGCCGGAGCCTACGAGCAGTACTTC
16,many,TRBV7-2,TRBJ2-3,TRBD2,CASSLVGGLAGDTQYF,TGTGCCAGCAGCCTAGTCGGGGGACTAGCGGGAGATACGCAGTATTTT
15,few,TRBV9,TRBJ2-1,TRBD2,CANPPLAGLYNEQFF,TGTGCCAACCCCCCCCTAGCGGGGCTCTACAATGAGCAGTTCTTC
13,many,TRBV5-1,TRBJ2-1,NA,CASSFGLHNEQFF,TGCGCCAGCAGCTTCGGACTTCACAATGAGCAGTTCTTC
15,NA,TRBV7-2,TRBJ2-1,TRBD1,CASSSAGQGYNEQFF,TGTGCCAGCAGTTCAGCGGGACAGGGTTACAATGAGCAGTTCTTT
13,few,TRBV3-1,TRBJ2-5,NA,CASKPPGQETQYF,TGTGCCAGCAAGCCCCCGGGTCAAGAGACCCAGTACTTC
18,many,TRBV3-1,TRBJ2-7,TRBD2,CASSQDYVGAGVAYEQYF,TGTGCCAGCAGCCAAGATTATGTCGGGGCGGGAGTGGCCTACGAGCAGTACTTC
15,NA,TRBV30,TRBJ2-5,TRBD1,CAWSHRDSPKETQYF,TGTGCCTGGAGTCATAGGGACAGCCCCAAAGAGACCCAGTACTTC
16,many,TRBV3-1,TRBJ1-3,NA,CASSQDTLVSGNTIYF,TGTGCCAGCAGCCAAGATACCTTGGTCTCTGGAAACACCATATATTTT
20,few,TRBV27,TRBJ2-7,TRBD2,CASSLNAGPGLAGSSYEQYF,TGTGCCAGCAGTTTAAACGCAGGGCCAGGACTAGCGGGCAGCTCCTACGAGCAGTACTTC
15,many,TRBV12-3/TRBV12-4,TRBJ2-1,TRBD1,CASSPRQGVYNEQFF,TGTGCCAGCAGTCCTCGACAGGGGGTGTACAATGAGCAGTTCTTC
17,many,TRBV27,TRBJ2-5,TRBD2,CASSSGGTSGFLETQYF,TGTGCCAGCAGTTCCGGGGGGACTAGCGGGTTTCTGGAGACCCAGTACTTC
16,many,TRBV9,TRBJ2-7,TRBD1,CASSVSPEGQGGEQYF,TGTGCCAGCAGCGTAAGCCCCGAGGGACAGGGGGGGGAACAGTACTTC
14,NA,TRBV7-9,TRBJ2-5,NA,CASTRRGSGETQYF,TGTGCCAGCACGCGCAGGGGATCGGGCGAGACCCAGTACTTC
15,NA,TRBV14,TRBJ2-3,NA,CASSYSGNSTDTQYF,TGTGCCAGCAGTTATTCAGGGAATAGCACAGATACGCAGTATTTT
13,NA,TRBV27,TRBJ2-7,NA,CASGLSSSYEQYF,TGTGCCAGCGGTTTAAGTAGCAGCTACGAGCAGTACTTC
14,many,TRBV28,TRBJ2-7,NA,CASSFPQTETEQYF,TGTGCCAGCAGTTTCCCCCAAACTGAGACCGAGCAGTACTTC
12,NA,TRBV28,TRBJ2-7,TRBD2,CATGGGAYEQYF,TGTGCCACCGGGGGGGGGGCTTACGAGCAGTACTTC
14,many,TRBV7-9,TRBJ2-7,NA,CASSLGVRPYEQYF,TGTGCCAGCAGCTTAGGCGTCAGACCCTACGAGCAGTACTTC
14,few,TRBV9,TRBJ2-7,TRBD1,CASSEGQPSYEQYF,TGTGCCAGCAGCGAGGGACAGCCTTCCTACGAGCAGTACTTC
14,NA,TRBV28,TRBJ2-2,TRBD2,CASSPWGGTGELFF,TGTGCCAGCAGTCCGTGGGGGGGTACCGGGGAGCTGTTTTTT
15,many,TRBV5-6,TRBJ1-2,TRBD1,CASSLFGTGAYGYTF,TGTGCCAGCAGCTTGTTCGGGACAGGGGCTTATGGCTACACCTTC
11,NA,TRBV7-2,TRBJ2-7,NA,CASSPSHEQYF,TGTGCCAGCAGCCCTTCCCACGAGCAGTACTTC
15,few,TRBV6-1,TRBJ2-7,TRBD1,CASSHTGTGGSEQYF,TGTGCCAGCAGCCATACTGGGACAGGGGGCTCCGAGCAGTACTTC
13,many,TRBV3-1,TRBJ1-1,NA,CASRSSLNTEAFF,TGTGCCAGCAGAAGCTCGTTGAACACTGAAGCTTTCTTT
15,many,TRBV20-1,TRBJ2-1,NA,CSARDRWVSYNEQFF,TGCAGTGCTAGAGATCGTTGGGTCTCCTACAATGAGCAGTTCTTC
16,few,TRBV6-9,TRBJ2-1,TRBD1,CASSSDRGPSYNEQFF,TGTGCCAGCAGTTCCGACAGGGGTCCCTCCTACAATGAGCAGTTCTTC
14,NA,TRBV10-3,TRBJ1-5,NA,CAIRGDSDNQPQHF,TGTGCCATCAGGGGCGACAGTGACAATCAGCCCCAGCATTTT
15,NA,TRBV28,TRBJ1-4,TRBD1,CASKTEGQGYEKLFF,TGTGCCAGCAAAACGGAGGGACAGGGGTATGAAAAACTGTTTTTT